These 3 T cell receptor beta chains came from one sample sequenced in a study of CD8 T cells in ankylosing spondylitis. TCRdb fed the 5' RACE reads into MiXCR, producing one record per CDR3 protein. This sample has approximately 300,000 distinct CDR3 sequences, with roughly 8% found just once. These receptors' antigens are unknown. General study results and limits: Seemingly distinctive of ankylosing spondylitis blood was a TCR beta motif formed by eight highly homologous variants.

The sequenced sample consisted of blood, either unsorted or a sorted T cell fraction (not recorded which). Source of these receptors: a male donor with ankylosing spondylitis.

This clonotype was seen a handful of times. This chain joins TRBV18 and TRBJ2-7; TRBD2 matches 12 bases. Germline V CDR1 and CDR2: KGHSH, LQKENI. V shed 2 bases and J 5 bases; nucleotides not matched to a gene: 4. CDR3 length: 15 residues. This chain's CDR3 is CASSPTTSGSNEQYF. CDR3 sequence (DNA): TGTGCCAGCTCACCAACGACTAGCGGGAGCAACGAGCAGTACTTC.

This clonotype was counted a few times. The chain is built from TRBV20-1 and TRBJ2-1; possibly TRBD2 for D (6 bases). The CDR3 loop spans 15 amino acids. V was cut by 5 bases and J by 8 bases, with 22 bases left in between. CDR1 is DFQATT and CDR2 is SNEGSKA in the germline V gene (reference sequence). In DNA, the CDR3 is TGCAGTGCTCGTCACATGTCGGGAGTTGGCGATGAGCAGTTCTTC. Protein product: CSARHMSGVGDEQFF.

In this sample, this clonotype turned up many times. The gene calls are TRBV12-3 or TRBV12-4 and TRBJ1-1; no firm D call. The CDR3 sequence is 14 residues long. V dropped 3 bases and J dropped 4 bases, with 12 bases sitting between them. The CDR3 protein is CASSLQVGSTEAFF. The CDR3 DNA is TGTGCCAGCAGTTTGCAGGTTGGTAGCACTGAAGCTTTCTTT.